This entry concerns a single TCR beta chain. Its specificity is unknown. The V gene's germline CDR1 is SGHTA and CDR2 FQGTGA. The CDR3 extends over 13 amino acids. This entry comes from a study of monozygotic twins with inflammatory bowel disease. General observations from the study: Added variability in patient repertoires may stem from differing immunosuppressive treatments.

Eight separate reactions for every sample produced the cDNA. TCRdb reprocessed the 5' RACE reads and reports one entry per CDR3 protein, with no DNA. Listed are about 210,000 distinct CDR3 sequences; less than 2% falls within the top ten. The clonotype was recovered from a human donor with ulcerative colitis or Crohn's disease, or a healthy co-twin of an affected twin (not recorded which). The sequenced material came from blood. The gene calls are TRBV7-3 and TRBJ1-2; the D gene TCRdb calls, TRBD1, cannot be checked with no DNA. CDR3 protein: CASSLIGTDGYTF. Full variable domain (outside the CDR3, taken from reference TRBV7-3 and TRBJ1-2): GAGVSQTPSNKVTEKGKYVELRCDPISGHTALYWYRQSLGQGPEFLIYFQGTGAADDSGLPNDRFFAVRPEGSVSTLKIQRTERGDSAVYLCASSLIGTDGYTFGSGTRLTVV.